These 26 T cell receptor beta chains share one sample of origin, sequenced in a study of blood T cells in healthy people across ages. Primers used in a second PCR of roughly 6 to 11 cycles were a sample-barcoded 5' primer and a J-beta primer mix. TCRdb redid the calling of the 5' RACE reads with MiXCR, one entry per CDR3 protein. The repertoire has fewer than 600,000 distinct CDR3 sequences, roughly a quarter of them found once; the top ten carry over 3.5%. These data were likewise used in another study, on T cells of mothers and their children.

What was sequenced was blood. These receptor sequences come from a boy between 2 and 10 years old in good health.

This sequence joins TRBV12-3 or TRBV12-4 and TRBJ2-5; the match to TRBD1 covers 7 bases. The J call may be incorrect, as the DNA end agrees better with TRBJ2-7. The CDR3 contains 15 residues. The CDR3 DNA follows: TGTGCCAGCAGTCCCAGACAGGGCTATTCCTACGAGCAGTACTTC. Residues: CASSPRQGYSYEQYF.

The V gene is TRBV10-3, the J gene TRBJ1-3, with D possibly being TRBD1 (6 bases). The CDR3 length is 16 residues. Trimming left V 5 bases short and J 7 bases short, with 21 bases between. The V gene's germline CDR1 is ENHRY and CDR2 SYGVKD. The CDR3 region has the DNA TGTGCCATCAGTAGAGAACTTCAGGGGACTTGGAACACCATATATTTT. It translates to CAISRELQGTWNTIYF.

This clonotype was detected only a few times. The chain joins TRBV10-3 to TRBJ2-5; the D gene is possibly TRBD2 (5 bases). This CDR3 is built from 15 residues. Trimming removed 0 bases at V and 5 bases at J, with 13 bases between. Germline loops: CDR1 ENHRY, CDR2 SYGVKD. CDR3 DNA: TGTGCCATCAGTGAGTCGGTACGGGAAGGCGAGACCCAGTACTTC. Translation gives CAISESVREGETQYF.

In its sample, this clonotype was seen a few times. The chain recombines TRBV20-1 with TRBJ2-5; 9 bases match TRBD1. CDR3 length equals 11 residues. The germline V gene encodes CDR1 DFQATT and CDR2 SNEGSKA (reference sequence). CDR3 DNA sequence: TGCAGAGCGACAGGGGGGGAGACCCAGTACTTC. It is translated as CRATGGETQYF.

This clonotype appeared a few times. The CDR3 sequence is CAGNRGWREPSVKNIQYF. The CDR3 nucleotides read TGCGCCGGCAACCGGGGTTGGCGGGAACCCTCTGTCAAAAACATTCAGTACTTC. The gene calls are TRBV5-1 and TRBJ2-4; a weak D match, TRBD2 (6 bases). The ends were cut back, 10 bases at V and 3 bases at J, with 29 bases in the middle. The CDR3 runs 18 residues. The germline CDR1 and CDR2 sequences are SGHRS and YFSETQ.

This clonotype was seen only a few times. J is TRBJ2-5 and V is TRBV5-1, with TRBD1 matching 7 bases. Trimming cost V 4 bases and J 4 bases; bases outside gene matches: 4. The CDR3 totals 13 residues. CDR1 is SGHRS, CDR2 YFSETQ, per germline. This chain's CDR3 is CASSQTGLETQYF. The CDR3 nucleotides are TGCGCCAGCAGCCAGACAGGGCTAGAGACCCAGTACTTC.

This clonotype appeared once. Because the CDR3's place on the DNA is in doubt, the DNA is left out and the CDR3 is given as listed by TCRdb. V and J are TRBV28 and TRBJ2-7; TRBD1 is taken as the D call from the table, unchecked against the DNA. Looked up from germline, CDR1 is MDHEN and CDR2 is SYDVKM. Both ends counted, the CDR3 spans 13 residues. The CDR3 here is CASSFGPGSSTYF.

The chain joins TRBV7-2 to TRBJ1-2; D is perhaps TRBD1 (6 bases). The germline CDR1 and CDR2 sequences are SGHTA and FQGNSA. V was shortened by 7 bases and J by 4 bases, with 13 bases between the two germline ends. The CDR3 is made up of 13 amino acids. Here the CDR3 DNA reads TGTGCCAGCACCCCAGGGGATCGCTATGGCTACACCTTC. Translating gives CASTPGDRYGYTF.

This clonotype came up a few times. The chain uses TRBV20-1 and TRBJ2-5; D tentatively fits TRBD1 or TRBD2 (5 bases each). V dropped 3 bases and J dropped 11 bases, with 10 bases sitting between them. Per the germline V gene, CDR1 is DFQATT and CDR2 is SNEGSKA (reference sequence). The CDR3 covers 10 residues. This chain's CDR3 is CSARPREQYF. The CDR3 DNA sequence: TGCAGTGCTAGGCCCAGGGAGCAGTACTTC.

The chain has TRBV6-1 and TRBJ2-2; 7 positions match TRBD2. The CDR3 contains 16 residues. The V gene end was trimmed by 4 bases and the J gene end by 4 bases; junction bases not matched to a gene: 9. CDR1 is MNHNS and CDR2 is SASEGT in the germline V gene. CDR3 sequence (DNA): TGTGCCAGCAGTGGAGAAGCGGGGAGAACCACCGGGGAGCTGTTTTTT. This gives the protein CASSGEAGRTTGELFF.

The chain combines TRBV3-1 with TRBJ2-7, with 8 bases matching TRBD1. V trimming: 2 bases; J trimming: 0 bases; junction bases outside the gene matches: 6. Germline loops: CDR1 LGHDT, CDR2 YNNKEL (reference sequence). The CDR3 covers 16 residues. CDR3 nucleotide sequence: TGTGCCAGCAGCCAATCCCCGGACAGGGACTCCTACGAGCAGTACTTC. Translating it yields CASSQSPDRDSYEQYF.

V is TRBV4-3 and J is TRBJ2-3; D is unresolved. Germline lookup yields CDR1 LGHNA and CDR2 YSLEER. CDR3 length: 15 residues. Trimming took 5 bases from V and 5 from J, leaving 17 bases between them. CDR3: CASSSRALPEDTQYF. The DNA for the CDR3 is TGCGCCAGCAGCTCCCGGGCCCTTCCTGAAGATACGCAGTATTTT.

This chain links TRBV20-1 with TRBJ2-1, with 9 bases matching TRBD2. There are 16 residues in the CDR3. V shed 0 bases and J 3 bases; nucleotides not matched to a gene: 6. Looked up from germline, CDR1 is DFQATT and CDR2 is SNEGSKA (reference sequence). The CDR3 sequence: CSARDVAGGGYNEQFF. The CDR3, as DNA: TGCAGTGCTAGAGATGTGGCGGGGGGGGGCTACAATGAGCAGTTCTTC.

In this sample, this clonotype turned up a few times. The chain carries TRBV20-1 and TRBJ2-2; D is possibly TRBD2 (5 bases). Germline CDR1 DFQATT, CDR2 SNEGSKA (reference sequence). V lost 3 bases to trimming and J lost 4 bases, with 12 bases between them. This CDR3 has 14 amino acids. CDR3 in amino acids: CSASSGRGTGELFF. The CDR3 DNA follows: TGCAGTGCTAGTTCCGGCCGGGGCACCGGGGAGCTGTTTTTT.

This rearrangement joins TRBV12-3 or TRBV12-4 to TRBJ2-5; 8 bases align to TRBD1. This CDR3 is 19 amino acids long. The V and J ends lost 1 base and 3 bases, in that order; junction bases with no gene match: 16. The CDR3 reads CASSLVVRGLRVPEETQYF. CDR3 DNA sequence: TGTGCCAGCAGTTTAGTAGTCAGGGGGCTTAGGGTGCCCGAAGAGACCCAGTACTTC.

A few counts support this clonotype. The V gene is TRBV6-5, the J gene TRBJ1-4; possibly TRBD1 for D (6 bases). The CDR3 has 14 amino acids. CDR1 and CDR2 from the germline V gene are MNHEY and SVGAGI. Trimming removed 0 bases at V and 10 bases at J, with 12 bases between. The CDR3 nucleotides are TGTGCCAGCAGTTACTCCCTCGGGGGCGGAAAACTGTTTTTT. The encoded protein is CASSYSLGGGKLFF.

The V and J genes are TRBV27 and TRBJ2-1; maybe TRBD2 (7 bases). V lost 5 bases to trimming and J lost 6 bases, with 26 bases between them. The CDR3 covers 18 residues. CDR1 is MNHEY, CDR2 SMNVEV, per germline (reference sequence). The CDR3 bases are TGTGCCAGCAGTGGGCGGGGGTACGGCAGGGGTGACATCAATGAGCAGTTCTTC. Its translation: CASSGRGYGRGDINEQFF.

The sample holds many counts of this clonotype. The rearrangement links TRBV7-2 to TRBJ2-1, with 8 bases lining up with TRBD1. The V and J ends lost 3 bases and 6 bases, in that order; junction bases with no gene match: 1. Germline V lookup: CDR1 SGHTA, CDR2 FQGNSA. This CDR3 is built from 13 residues. The CDR3 sequence: CASSLTGVNEQFF. The CDR3 nucleotides read TGTGCCAGCAGCTTGACAGGGGTCAATGAGCAGTTCTTC.

This clonotype was picked up a small number of times. V and J are TRBV27 and TRBJ2-1, with 10 bases aligning to TRBD1. The CDR3 runs to 15 residues. Trimming cost V 4 bases and J 4 bases; bases outside gene matches: 4. Germline values: CDR1 MNHEY, CDR2 SMNVEV (reference sequence). CDR3 region: CASSSWTGGYNEQFF. DNA for the CDR3: TGTGCCAGCAGTTCGTGGACAGGGGGGTACAATGAGCAGTTCTTC.

In this sample, this clonotype turned up many times. V and J are TRBV9 and TRBJ2-3; 7 positions match TRBD2. Per germline, CDR1 SGDLS and CDR2 YYNGEE. This CDR3 contains 14 residues. Losses at the gene ends were 10 bases for V and 1 base for J; bases not matched to a gene: 9. The CDR3 coding sequence is TGTGCCGGAAGGAGGGAGGGAGGCACAGATACGCAGTATTTT. Translation: CAGRREGGTDTQYF.

This clonotype was counted many times. The gene calls are TRBV12-3 or TRBV12-4 and TRBJ2-1; D remains ambiguous. V lost 6 bases and J 5 bases, leaving 5 bases between the germline ends. The CDR3 totals 11 residues. CDR3 coding DNA: TGTGCCAGCAGCCCCCACAATGAGCAGTTCTTC. Its protein is CASSPHNEQFF.

This chain links TRBV11-2 with TRBJ1-1, with D uncertain. The V and J ends lost 6 bases and 4 bases respectively, with 18 bases between them. The CDR3 runs to 15 residues. Per germline, CDR1 SGHAT and CDR2 FQNNGV. CDR3 sequence: CASSSLSWEFTEAFF. The CDR3 nucleotides are TGTGCCAGCAGTTCTCTGTCTTGGGAATTCACTGAAGCTTTCTTT.

The V call is TRBV3-1, the J call TRBJ2-3; TRBD2 agrees at 8 bases. The CDR3 has 15 amino acids. Trimming took 0 bases from V and 4 from J; bases not matched to a gene: 3. CDR1 is LGHDT, CDR2 YNNKEL, per germline (reference sequence). The CDR3 loop reads CASSQDSGVADTQYF. CDR3 DNA sequence: TGTGCCAGCAGCCAAGATAGCGGGGTCGCAGATACGCAGTATTTT.

The V gene is TRBV9, the J gene TRBJ1-3; 8 bases are shared with TRBD1. Germline CDR1 and CDR2: SGDLS and YYNGEE. J was trimmed by 3 bases and V by 0 bases; bases with no gene match: 5. There are 16 residues in the CDR3. The CDR3 bases are TGTGCCAGCAGCGTAGGGGACAGGCTTAATGGAAACACCATATATTTT. It codes for CASSVGDRLNGNTIYF.

The chain is built from TRBV25-1 and TRBJ2-5; 9 bases line up with TRBD2. Germline V gene data show CDR1 as MGHDK and CDR2 as SYGVNS. This CDR3 is built from 17 residues. J was trimmed by 3 bases and V by 8 bases; bases with no gene match: 16. CDR3 residues: CASPLRAGGPRKETQYF. The CDR3, as DNA: TGTGCCAGCCCCCTGAGGGCGGGGGGGCCGAGGAAAGAGACCCAGTACTTC. Using reference TRBV25-1 and TRBJ2-5 for the parts outside the CDR3, the full variable domain is EADIYQTPRYLVIGTGKKITLECSQTMGHDKMYWYQQDPGMELHLIHYSYGVNSTEKGDLSSESTVSRIRTEHFPLTLESARPSHTSQYLCASPLRAGGPRKETQYFGPGTRLLVL.

This clonotype has a handful of counts. The V gene is TRBV7-6, the J gene TRBJ1-4; D is perhaps TRBD1 (6 bases). Between the trimmed V and J ends, which lost 0 bases and 4 bases, there was a span of 12 bases. The germline V gene has CDR1 SGHVS and CDR2 FNYEAQ. The CDR3 has 16 residues. The CDR3 region has the DNA TGTGCCAGCAGCTTAGCGAGCGGACAGCTTAATGAAAAACTGTTTTTT. Translating gives CASSLASGQLNEKLFF.